This T cell receptor beta chain emerged from a study of Graves' ophthalmopathy and Graves' hyperthyroidism. This clonotype was picked up many times. As yet, its antigen is unknown. The authors amplified TCR beta CDR3 regions from RNA transcripts. First-round RT-PCR relied on HTBI primers, and a second-round multiplex PCR came next. Via MiXCR, TCRdb re-called the multiplex PCR reads, giving one row per CDR3 protein. The sample shows about 480,000 distinct CDR3 sequences, around 15% of them seen only once. The CDR3 is 13 residues long. Per the germline V gene, CDR1 is MNHNS and CDR2 is SASEGT. The V segment lost 6 bases and the J segment 4 bases; nucleotides outside the gene matches: 2. Other autoimmune disease, uncontrolled infection, pregnancy and lactation led to exclusion. PBMCs were isolated from an approximately 10 ml sample of fresh peripheral blood. Study-wide results and caveats: The 13-signature model separated ophthalmopathy from stable hyperthyroidism at roughly 90% sensitivity and around 80% specificity. Appearing in blood as well were most expanded thyroid clonotypes above 0.001 frequency.

The chain is built from TRBV6-1 and TRBJ1-5; 8 bases match TRBD1. This receptor was obtained from a woman in her 30s with Graves' ophthalmopathy. The sequencing sample was made of blood. The CDR3 coding sequence is TGTGCCAGCAGGGACAGGGTAAATCAGCCCCAGCATTTT. It is translated as CASRDRVNQPQHF.